One sample yielded the 9 T cell receptor beta chains listed below, sequenced in a study of T cell changes during pregnancy in multiple sclerosis. Libraries were prepared by immunoSEQ multiplex PCR; TCRdb keeps only in-frame clonotypes and omits some of them. The table shows 40,000 to 50,000 clones, with approximately 90% occurring only once. The sample here was CD4+ T cells from peripheral blood mononuclear cells, taken before pregnancy. The receptor set was obtained from a female donor with multiple sclerosis, enrolled in a pregnancy study.

The rearrangement joins TRBV4-2 to TRBJ2-2; 15 positions match TRBD2. The CDR3 is made up of 18 amino acids. Trimming removed 3 bases from V and 7 bases from J; junction bases left unmatched: 9. Germline values: CDR1 LGHNA, CDR2 YNFKEQ. The CDR3 loop reads CASSQPGLAGGDIGELFF. DNA of the CDR3: TGTGCCAGCAGCCAGCCGGGACTAGCGGGAGGCGACATCGGGGAGCTGTTTTTT.

The sample holds one count of this clone. V gene TRBV5-1 combines with J gene TRBJ2-5, with a weak D call TRBD1 (5 bases). The CDR3 spans 13 residues. The germline V gene has CDR1 SGHRS and CDR2 YFSETQ. The V end lost 4 bases, the J end lost 2 bases, and 9 bases lay between the germline ends. This CDR3 is CASSATGQETQYF. The CDR3 DNA is TGCGCCAGCAGCGCTACAGGACAAGAGACCCAGTACTTC. Together with reference TRBV5-1 and TRBJ2-5, the CDR3 gives the full variable domain: KAGVTQTPRYLIKTRGQQVTLSCSPISGHRSVSWYQQTPGQGLQFLFEYFSETQRNKGNFPGRFSGRQFSNSRSEMNVSTLELGDSALYLCASSATGQETQYFGPGTRLLVL.

The chain carries TRBV2 and TRBJ1-4; TRBD1 agrees at 9 bases. Germline loops: CDR1 SNHLY, CDR2 FYNNEI. The junction had 6 bases not matched to a gene; V was cut back by 6 bases and J by 7 bases. This CDR3 contains 14 residues. The CDR3 coding sequence is TGTGCCAGCAGGAACAGGGGGCGGAGTGAAAAACTGTTTTTT. Protein sequence: CASRNRGRSEKLFF.

The genes are TRBV18 and TRBJ2-2; D call uncertain. Germline V lookup: CDR1 KGHSH, CDR2 LQKENI. V was shortened by 6 bases and J by 7 bases, with 9 bases between the two germline ends. The length of the CDR3 is 12 residues. In DNA, the CDR3 is TGTGCCAGCTCCCTAGTCCTCGGGGAGCTGTTTTTT. Residues: CASSLVLGELFF.

The chain links TRBV2 to TRBJ1-1; the D is unclear. Germline assignment: CDR1 SNHLY and CDR2 FYNNEI. V gave up 7 bases and J gave up 4 bases, with 13 bases separating them. The CDR3 covers 13 residues. CDR3 residues: CASIAESITEAFF. CDR3 DNA sequence: TGTGCCAGCATCGCGGAGTCGATCACTGAAGCTTTCTTT.

The chain couples TRBV13 to TRBJ2-1; 9 bases match TRBD1. The J segment lost 6 bases and the V segment lost 3 bases, leaving 9 bases of the junction unmatched. Germline V CDR1 and CDR2: PRHDT, FYEKMQ (reference sequence). This CDR3 region has 16 residues. The CDR3 DNA reads as TGTGCCAGCAGCTTGAACAGGGGGCCCGCAATCAATGAGCAGTTCTTC. Translation: CASSLNRGPAINEQFF.

This chain links TRBV27 with TRBJ1-5, with D possibly TRBD1 on 6 matching bases. Germline CDR1 and CDR2: MNHEY and SMNVEV (reference sequence). The ends were cut back, 6 bases at V and 6 bases at J, with 15 bases in the middle. CDR3 length equals 14 residues. The DNA for the CDR3 is TGTGCCAGCAGAAGCACAGGGCTGTCTCAGCCCCAGCATTTT. Protein sequence: CASRSTGLSQPQHF.

This rearrangement joins TRBV28 to TRBJ2-3; the match to TRBD2 covers 7 bases. Germline V gene lookup returns CDR1 MDHEN and CDR2 SYDVKM. V lost 6 bases to trimming and J lost 10 bases; unmatched junction nucleotides: 4. The CDR3 has 11 residues. This CDR3 is CASSREAPQYF. The CDR3 DNA reads as TGTGCCAGCAGCCGGGAGGCCCCGCAGTATTTT. Complete variable domain (other parts from reference TRBV28 and TRBJ2-3): DVKVTQSSRYLVKRTGEKVFLECVQDMDHENMFWYRQDPGLGLRLIYFSYDVKMKEKGDIPEGYSVSREKKERFSLILESASTNQTSMYLCASSREAPQYFGPGTRLTVL.

This chain connects TRBV18 to TRBJ1-5; unclear D gene. In germline, CDR1 is KGHSH, CDR2 LQKENI. CDR3 length: 15 residues. V dropped 1 base and J dropped 6 bases, with 13 bases sitting between them. The CDR3 reads CASSPQETLVQPQHF. The DNA of the CDR3 is TGTGCCAGCTCACCACAAGAAACACTAGTTCAGCCCCAGCATTTT.